This T cell receptor beta chain was observed in a study of blood T cell repertoires in COVID-19. Germline CDR1 LNHDA, CDR2 SQIVND (reference sequence). The CDR3 is 15 residues long. The V end lost 0 bases, the J end lost 2 bases, and 8 bases lay between the germline ends. Seattle patients were enrolled while actively infected and followed longitudinally. Clones were read by immunoSEQ multiplex PCR, and TCRdb kept only the in-frame ones, dropping some. Among tens of thousands of clones listed, roughly 76% were seen once. The receptor comes from an elderly man with COVID-19, enrolled during active disease. V and J are TRBV19 and TRBJ2-4; D unclear. The sequenced sample was peripheral blood. The CDR3 spells CASSIDWASKNIQYF. CDR3 sequence (DNA): TGTGCCAGTAGTATAGATTGGGCCTCCAAAAACATTCAGTACTTC.